These 21 T cell receptor beta chains share one sample of origin, sequenced in a study of T cell responses to AZD1222 COVID-19 vaccine. TCRdb's copy holds only in-frame clones and misses some; the assay was immunoSEQ multiplex PCR. The table records more than 100,000 clones, roughly 91% of them present only once. The sample was peripheral blood, taken on day 0 of AZD1222 vaccination. The source is an adult in good health.

This sequence joins TRBV30 and TRBJ2-7; 8 bases fit TRBD2. Germline lookup yields CDR1 GTSNPN and CDR2 SVGIG (reference sequence). The CDR3 contains 12 residues. CDR3 loop: CAAGTRNYEQYF. The CDR3 region has the DNA TGTGCGGCCGGGACTAGGAACTACGAGCAGTACTTC.

The rearrangement links TRBV18 to TRBJ2-2, with TRBD2 matching 13 bases. J was trimmed by 0 bases and V by 6 bases; bases with no gene match: 4. The CDR3 covers 17 residues. Germline assignment: CDR1 KGHSH and CDR2 LQKENI. CDR3 coding DNA: TGTGCCAGCTCGCAACTAGCGGGGGGGCCGAACACCGGGGAGCTGTTTTTT. Translation gives CASSQLAGGPNTGELFF.

The V and J genes are TRBV3-1 (or the pseudogene TRBV3-2) and TRBJ1-3; D is unresolved. The CDR3 has 14 amino acids. V lost 1 base and J lost 1, with 5 bases in between. Germline assignment: CDR1 LGHDT and CDR2 YNNKEL (reference sequence). CDR3 protein: CASSQALSGNTIYF. The CDR3, as DNA: TGTGCCAGCAGCCAAGCCTTGTCTGGAAACACCATATATTTT.

The gene calls are TRBV5-4 and TRBJ2-7; D possibly corresponds to TRBD1 (6 bases). Trimming pared 1 base from V and 3 bases from J, leaving 14 bases between. Germline lookup yields CDR1 SGHNT and CDR2 YYREEE (reference sequence). The CDR3 covers 15 residues. CDR3 residues: CASSLMAGAYYEQYF. The CDR3 nucleotides read TGTGCCAGCAGCTTGATGGCAGGGGCCTACTACGAGCAGTACTTC.

The chain couples TRBV5-4 to TRBJ1-1; D gene uncertain. Per germline, CDR1 SGHNT and CDR2 YYREEE (reference sequence). The CDR3 loop spans 11 amino acids. V gave up 2 bases and J gave up 8 bases, with 7 bases separating them. CDR3 protein: CASSFGREAFF. The DNA of the CDR3 is TGTGCCAGCAGCTTTGGCAGGGAAGCTTTCTTT. Full variable domain (remainder filled in from reference TRBV5-4 and TRBJ1-1): ETGVTQSPTHLIKTRGQQVTLRCSSQSGHNTVSWYQQALGQGPQFIFQYYREEENGRGNFPPRFSGLQFPNYSSELNVNALELDDSALYLCASSFGREAFFGQGTRLTVV.

The chain recombines TRBV19 with TRBJ1-1; 8 bases are a match to TRBD1. J lost 3 bases, V lost 7 bases, and 10 bases had no gene match. CDR1 LNHDA and CDR2 SQIVND come from the germline V gene (reference sequence). This CDR3 contains 15 residues. The CDR3 is CASTKETGVDTEAFF. DNA for the CDR3: TGTGCCAGTACCAAAGAGACAGGGGTAGACACTGAAGCTTTCTTT.

This clone occurred a few times. The chain recombines TRBV15 with TRBJ2-7, with D hard to call. The CDR3 spans 16 residues. Germline V gives CDR1 LNHNV, CDR2 YYDKDF (reference sequence). V was trimmed by 9 bases and J by 3 bases, leaving 24 bases between them. Written as DNA, the CDR3 is TGTGCCACTGCTGGTGGCAGACCTGCTGCCGGCTACGAGCAGTACTTC. Protein product: CATAGGRPAAGYEQYF.

The chain combines TRBV5-1 with TRBJ1-2, with a weak D call TRBD1 (5 bases). Germline V gene lookup returns CDR1 SGHRS and CDR2 YFSETQ. V was pared by 5 bases and J by 1 base, with 9 bases between. The CDR3 loop spans 13 amino acids. The CDR3, as DNA: TGCGCCAGCAGGTCAGGGCATAACTATGGCTACACCTTC. Its protein is CASRSGHNYGYTF.

The chain links TRBV5-6 to TRBJ2-5; D gene unclear. Germline V gene data show CDR1 as SGHDT and CDR2 as YYEEEE. The ends were cut back, 4 bases at V and 5 bases at J, with 9 bases in the middle. CDR3 length equals 12 residues. CDR3 coding DNA: TGTGCCAGCAGCCAGTTAATTGAGACCCAGTACTTC. The encoded protein is CASSQLIETQYF.

This clone was seen at least ten times. In nucleotides, the CDR3 is TGTGCCAGCAGTTATGGGGGGGACACCTACGAGCAGTACTTC. It yields the protein CASSYGGDTYEQYF. J is TRBJ2-7 and V is TRBV28; tentative D call: TRBD2 (7 bases). Trimming left V 4 bases short and J 2 bases short, with 12 bases between. The germline CDR1 and CDR2 sequences are MDHEN and SYDVKM. This CDR3 spans 14 amino acids.

The chain employs TRBV5-5 and TRBJ2-7, with unresolved D. Germline-derived CDR1 and CDR2 are SGHKS and YYEKEE (reference sequence). V was clipped by 2 bases and J by 1 base, with 7 bases between them. The CDR3 loop spans 13 amino acids. The chain's CDR3 is CASSFGASYEQYF. Written as DNA, the CDR3 is TGTGCCAGCAGCTTTGGAGCTTCCTACGAGCAGTACTTC.

The V gene is TRBV25-1, the J gene TRBJ1-1; possible D gene TRBD1, 5 bases. Trimming removed 2 bases at V and 2 bases at J, with 9 bases between. Germline V gives CDR1 MGHDK, CDR2 SYGVNS. The CDR3 has 14 amino acids. This CDR3 reads CASSEGGTNTEAFF. CDR3 in DNA: TGTGCCAGCAGTGAAGGTGGGACTAACACTGAAGCTTTCTTT. The entire variable domain, with the rest obtained from reference TRBV25-1 and TRBJ1-1, is as follows: EADIYQTPRYLVIGTGKKITLECSQTMGHDKMYWYQQDPGMELHLIHYSYGVNSTEKGDLSSESTVSRIRTEHFPLTLESARPSHTSQYLCASSEGGTNTEAFFGQGTRLTVV.

The rearrangement uses TRBV11-2 and TRBJ2-3; D may be TRBD1 or TRBD2 (5 bases each). V was trimmed by 1 base and J by 2 bases, leaving 7 bases between them. CDR1 and CDR2 (germline): SGHAT, FQNNGV. This CDR3 is built from 14 residues. CDR3 bases: TGTGCCAGCAGCTTAGCGGGACCCACAGATACGCAGTATTTT. Translation: CASSLAGPTDTQYF.

This chain connects TRBV5-1 to TRBJ2-5; 8 bases are a match to TRBD2. Trimming at V came to 5 bases and at J to 1 base, leaving 10 bases not matched to a gene. Germline CDR1 is SGHRS and CDR2 is YFSETQ. The CDR3 covers 16 residues. CDR3: CASRAQPGGAQETQYF. The CDR3 DNA reads as TGCGCCAGCAGGGCTCAGCCGGGGGGGGCCCAAGAGACCCAGTACTTC.

The J gene is TRBJ1-6, the V gene TRBV7-2; D not certain. V was cut by 5 bases and J by 5 bases, with 13 bases left in between. Germline loops: CDR1 SGHTA, CDR2 FQGNSA. The CDR3 is made up of 15 amino acids. Here the CDR3 DNA reads TGTGCCAGCAGCCCAAACGGTGGGAATAATTCACCCCTCCACTTT. Its protein product is CASSPNGGNNSPLHF.

The V and J genes are TRBV10-1 and TRBJ1-1; maybe TRBD1 (5 bases). Trimming left V 2 bases short and J 1 base short, with 8 bases between. CDR3 size: 14 residues. Per germline, CDR1 WNHNN and CDR2 SYGVQD (reference sequence). The CDR3 DNA is TGCGCCAGCAGTGAGAAGGGGAAGAACACTGAAGCTTTCTTT. Its translation: CASSEKGKNTEAFF.

The CDR3 DNA reads TGTGCCAGCAGCAGGACAGGGGGCGAGAGATATGGTGAAGCTTTCTTT. Translation gives CASSRTGGERYGEAFF. This chain uses TRBV4-2 with TRBJ1-1; TRBD1 matches 11 bases. The CDR3 contains 16 residues. V gave up 5 bases and J gave up 7 bases; unmatched junction bases: 12. Germline loops: CDR1 LGHNA, CDR2 YNFKEQ.

This clone appeared once. V usage is TRBV7-2 and J usage is TRBJ2-1, with D perhaps TRBD2 (7 bases). This CDR3 comprises 14 residues. Between the trimmed V and J ends, which lost 5 bases and 6 bases, there was a span of 14 bases. Germline V gene data show CDR1 as SGHTA and CDR2 as FQGNSA. The CDR3 loop is CASSRPGGVNEQFF. The CDR3 DNA sequence: TGTGCCAGCAGCAGGCCGGGGGGCGTCAATGAGCAGTTCTTC. The full variable domain, rest sourced from reference TRBV7-2 and TRBJ2-1, is GAGVSQSPSNKVTEKGKDVELRCDPISGHTALYWYRQSLGQGLEFLIYFQGNSAPDKSGLPSDRFSAERTGGSVSTLTIQRTQQEDSAVYLCASSRPGGVNEQFFGPGTRLTVL.

This clone was picked up one time. The chain links TRBV6-6 to TRBJ1-1; D not certain. The CDR3 covers 14 residues. CDR1 and CDR2 from the germline V gene are MNHNY and SVGAGI (reference sequence). Between the trimmed V and J ends, which lost 3 bases and 1 base, there was a span of 9 bases. CDR3 sequence: CASSYHPWNTEAFF. CDR3 coding DNA: TGTGCCAGCAGTTATCACCCGTGGAACACTGAAGCTTTCTTT.

The chain carries TRBV5-1 and TRBJ2-1; D is perhaps TRBD1 (6 bases). The V and J ends lost 6 bases and 2 bases respectively, with 12 bases between them. The CDR3 consists of 14 residues. The germline gives CDR1 SGHRS, CDR2 YFSETQ. CDR3 residues: CASTMDSAYNEQFF. The CDR3 bases are TGCGCCAGCACCATGGACAGCGCCTACAATGAGCAGTTCTTC.

The V gene is TRBV18, the J gene TRBJ1-2, with TRBD1 matching 7 bases. This CDR3 is 14 amino acids long. Unmatched junction bases numbered 11, after V lost 6 bases and J lost 7 bases. Germline CDR1 is KGHSH and CDR2 is LQKENI. CDR3 residues: CASSLSHRQGGYTF. DNA for the CDR3: TGTGCCAGCTCTCTATCCCACCGACAGGGTGGCTACACCTTC.